The sequence of this T cell receptor (beta chain) was determined in a study of blood T cell repertoires in COVID-19. Study information: COVID-19 samples collected from the United States, Italy and Spain covered acute and convalescent phases.

Original processing notes: Amplification of reference gene primers provided the estimated nucleated cell counts. Assay used: immunoSEQ multiplex PCR; TCRdb lists only in-frame clones, some missing. V and J calls and clone size follow that table, whereas D and trimming were derived from the DNA. The profile shows some 400,000 clones, more than 75% of them singletons. This clone was recorded once. Other nucleotide sequences in the sample specify the same CDR3. This CDR3 comprises 15 residues. J was trimmed by 3 bases and V by 6 bases; bases with no gene match: 3. Germline loops: CDR1 SNHLY, CDR2 FYNNEI. This receptor was obtained from a human donor with acute or convalescent COVID-19. The donor label of this sample is uncertain. Sequenced material: peripheral blood. The chain couples TRBV2 to TRBJ2-6, with 9 bases lining up with TRBD1. CDR3 nucleotide sequence: TGTGCCAGCAGCGGACAGGGGCTTGGGGCCAACGTCCTGACTTTC. This gives the protein CASSGQGLGANVLTF.